This T cell receptor beta chain was profiled in a study of blood T cell repertoires in COVID-19. Study-wide background: The United States, Italy and Spain were the sources of the acute and convalescent COVID-19 samples. Sources were T cells, B-cell-depleted T cells, or PBMCs; the material itself was cDNA or gDNA.

Which cohort a participant joined came from the clinical history participants gave. Looked up from germline, CDR1 is KGHSH and CDR2 is LQKENI. CDR3 length: 14 residues. V lost 3 bases and J 7 bases, leaving 15 bases between the germline ends. This clone was counted between two and nine times. Authors' methods: Nucleated cell counts were estimated from reference gene primer amplification. The table came from immunoSEQ multiplex PCR; TCRdb's copy has only in-frame clones and leaves some out. That table supplies the V and J calls and clone size; D and trimming were determined from the DNA. In the table there are 350,000 to 400,000 clones, approximately 93% of which are singletons.

This TCR was recovered from a woman between 40 and 55 years old who had been exposed to COVID-19. The rearrangement links TRBV18 to TRBJ1-1; D uncertain. The source material was PBMCs or T cells enriched from blood (not recorded which). The CDR3 sequence: CASSPVGGRGEAFF. CDR3 DNA sequence: TGTGCCAGCTCACCGGTTGGTGGCCGGGGTGAAGCTTTCTTT. Together with reference TRBV18 and TRBJ1-1, the CDR3 gives the full variable domain: NAGVMQNPRHLVRRRGQEARLRCSPMKGHSHVYWYRQLPEEGLKFMVYLQKENIIDESGMPKERFSAEFPKEGPSILRIQQVVRGDSAAYFCASSPVGGRGEAFFGQGTRLTVV.